Listed here is a single T cell receptor beta chain. The antigen this receptor binds is unknown. Per-nucleotide qualities are absent, and no much larger clonotype sits a single base away. The data are from a study of post-analysis software for immune sequencing data (dated by TCRdb to between 2014 and 2017). Background for the entire study: The recorded disease courses included relapsing-remitting, secondary progressive and progressive-relapsing multiple sclerosis, and some patients had no subtype annotation. A subset of samples was prepared in parallel using single-end sample barcoding, then pooled and co-amplified after Illumina adapter ligation. Patient repertoires were compared against about a dozen previously published healthy control repertoires from donors aged about 6 to 26 years.

The method behind the library was PCR. Sequencing used an Illumina HiSeq 2500. To reduce PCR and sequencing biases, unique molecular identifiers were built into the TCR beta cDNA libraries. Per 1 to 10 million input T cells, approximately 500,000 cDNA molecules were obtained, such that each molecule approximated one T cell. The patient libraries were prepared and sequenced with the same protocol used for the earlier healthy control dataset. Samples belonging to the same batch were prepared together, multiplexed and sequenced on a shared HiSeq lane. The paper's data handling went like this. Raw barcoded reads were processed with MIGEC, and single-read molecular identifier groups were discarded before consensus assembly and CDR3 extraction. VDJtools was used for post-analysis of the clonotype tables, and diversity was normalized by down-sampling every dataset to the size of the smallest sample. Repertoire overlap clustering matched CDR3 amino acid but not nucleotide sequences to correct batch-related cross-sample contamination. TCRdb applied fastp at Q25 and MiXCR to the public reads, then kept only in-frame beta chains. Here each entry gathers all rows of one CDR3 protein and keeps the most common genes and DNA. TCRdb, rather than the study authors, made the V and J calls. Recorded for this sample are about 460,000 distinct CDR3 sequences; less than 45% of them occurred a single time. The top ten clonotypes cover about 12% of the sample.

TCR beta repertoires were profiled from peripheral blood of about a dozen young patients with multiple sclerosis to demonstrate the VDJtools post-analysis software. The multiple sclerosis patients were children and adolescents ranging in age from about 6 to 17 years. In the germline V gene, CDR1 corresponds to SGHTA and CDR2 to FQGNSA. The CDR3 measures 15 amino acids from cysteine to phenylalanine. The entry retains the CDR3 DNA only, 45 bases that are in frame from base 1. V is reduced by 7 bases and J by 4 bases, leaving a spacing of 18 bases between them. Points the paper makes about the study in general: Direct clustering with F measure showed strong co-clustering of samples prepared in the same batch, prompting a batch-effect correction. The multiple sclerosis patient group was slightly younger than the control group. Multiple sclerosis patients had significantly lower normalized Chao1 diversity than controls, a result that suggests substantial peripheral T-cell clonal expansion. Significantly higher frequencies in patients than in controls were found for a handful of TRBV segments, including TRBV5-6, TRBV5-1 and TRBV20-1.

The TCR originated in a girl aged 10 to 17 with multiple sclerosis. Sequencing was carried out using blood. In this chain, TRBV7-2 is recombined with TRBJ2-3, with no D gene named confidently. The DNA reads as follows: TGTGCCAGCACCCCAAGGGCCACGAACGCAGATACGCAGTATTTT. Translated, this is CASTPRATNADTQYF. With the portions outside the CDR3 filled from the reference TRBV7-2 and TRBJ2-3 genes, the complete variable region becomes GAGVSQSPSNKVTEKGKDVELRCDPISGHTALYWYRQSLGQGLEFLIYFQGNSAPDKSGLPSDRFSAERTGGSVSTLTIQRTQQEDSAVYLCASTPRATNADTQYFGPGTRLTVL.